The source of this T cell receptor (beta chain) is a study of spatial heterogeneity in lung cancer. Across the whole study: The study consistently detected more beta-chain than alpha-chain sequences.

In germline, CDR1 is SGHAT, CDR2 FQNNGV. The CDR3 is made up of 14 amino acids. Described time point: sample taken at primary tumor resection. TCRs were sequenced from unsorted whole RNA of tumor, nontumor lung or PBMC. Of note for this clonotype: The junction differs from germline at one of its ends, possibly a read error.

Carried by each TCR cDNA molecule was a unique molecular identifier. TCRdb redid the calling of the 5' RACE reads with MiXCR, one entry per CDR3 protein. The sample lists more than 75,000 distinct CDR3 sequences; over 10% were seen once. This receptor was obtained from a male donor with early-stage non-small cell lung cancer. The J gene is TRBJ2-7, the V gene TRBV11-2; TRBD2 aligns across 9 bases. The starting material was PBMCs, obtained at surgery. This chain's CDR3 is CASSLDSNAGTSYF. In DNA form, the CDR3 reads TGTGCCAGCAGCTTAGATTCCAACGCCGGGACTAGCTATTTC.